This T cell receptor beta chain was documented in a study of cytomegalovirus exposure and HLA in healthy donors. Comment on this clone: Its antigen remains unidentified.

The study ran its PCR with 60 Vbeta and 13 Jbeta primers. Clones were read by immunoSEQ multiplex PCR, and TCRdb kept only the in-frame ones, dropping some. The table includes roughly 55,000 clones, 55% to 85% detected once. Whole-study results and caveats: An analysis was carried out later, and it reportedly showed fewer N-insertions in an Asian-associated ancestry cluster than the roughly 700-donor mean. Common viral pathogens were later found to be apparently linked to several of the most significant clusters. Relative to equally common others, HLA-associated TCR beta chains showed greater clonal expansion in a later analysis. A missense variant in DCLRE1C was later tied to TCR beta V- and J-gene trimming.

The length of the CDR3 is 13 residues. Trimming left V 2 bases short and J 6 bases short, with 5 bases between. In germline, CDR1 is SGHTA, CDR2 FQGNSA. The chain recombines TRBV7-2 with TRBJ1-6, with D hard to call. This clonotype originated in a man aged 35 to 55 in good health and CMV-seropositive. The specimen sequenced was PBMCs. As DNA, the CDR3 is TGTGCCAGCAGCTTACTATTTAATTCACCCCTCCACTTT. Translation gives CASSLLFNSPLHF.